The 10 T cell receptor beta chains presented below share a single source sample, sequenced in a study of CD8 T cells in Susac syndrome. Reverse transcription of roughly 0.45 to 1 ug RNA used random hexamers. TCRdb independently ran MiXCR on the immunoSEQ multiplex PCR reads; one entry per CDR3 protein. The sample comprises 200,000 to 250,000 distinct CDR3 sequences, 80% to 95% of which are singletons, and about 0.13% rests with the top ten. The sequencing input was CD8+ T cells from PBMCs. The receptors come from a human donor with multiple sclerosis.

The chain uses TRBV6-5 and TRBJ2-5, with D hard to call. The V gene lost 2 bases and the J gene lost 5 bases, with 9 bases spanning the gap. This CDR3 comprises 13 residues. Per germline, CDR1 MNHEY and CDR2 SVGAGI. CDR3 nucleotide sequence: TGTGCCAGCAGTTACGGGGTGGAGGAGACCCAGTACTTC. This codes for CASSYGVEETQYF.

This clonotype has only one observation. This chain connects TRBV5-4 to TRBJ2-4; D not certain. Deletions cut 1 base from V and 5 bases from J, with 10 bases between. The CDR3 runs to 14 residues. Germline V lookup: CDR1 SGHNT, CDR2 YYREEE (reference sequence). This chain's CDR3 is CASSLTHEENIQYF. CDR3 nucleotides: TGTGCCAGCAGCTTGACCCATGAGGAAAACATTCAGTACTTC.

The chain has TRBV2 and TRBJ2-2, with 8 bases identical to TRBD1. The CDR3 totals 15 residues. Trimming at V came to 3 bases and at J to 5 bases, leaving 5 bases not matched to a gene. The germline CDR1 and CDR2 sequences are SNHLY and FYNNEI. The CDR3: CASSDPGQGTGELFF. CDR3 DNA sequence: TGTGCCAGCAGTGACCCTGGACAGGGAACCGGGGAGCTGTTTTTT.

The gene calls are TRBV4-1 and TRBJ1-3, with D perhaps matching TRBD1 (6 bases). Germline V lookup: CDR1 MGHRA, CDR2 YSYEKL. The CDR3 runs to 16 residues. The V and J ends lost 2 bases and 0 bases respectively, with 11 bases between them. The CDR3: CASSQHTGNSGNTIYF. CDR3 bases: TGCGCCAGCAGCCAACACACAGGGAACTCTGGAAACACCATATATTTT.

The chain has TRBV7-9 and TRBJ1-1; D is unclear. This CDR3 comprises 14 residues. Between the trimmed V and J ends, which lost 1 base and 4 bases, there was a span of 10 bases. Germline CDR1 and CDR2: SEHNR and FQNEAQ (reference sequence). The CDR3 DNA is TGTGCCAGCAGCTTAGTTCTCGGAGGCACTGAAGCTTTCTTT. Amino acid sequence: CASSLVLGGTEAFF.

This chain links TRBV7-8 with TRBJ1-2; 10 nucleotides agree with TRBD1. The CDR3 is made up of 15 amino acids. V shed 4 bases, J shed 4 bases, and the junction held 6 bases outside the gene matches. Germline V gene lookup returns CDR1 SGHVS and CDR2 FQNEAQ. CDR3 bases: TGTGCCAGCAGCTCTACTGGGACAGGGGCCTATGGCTACACCTTC. Encoded protein: CASSSTGTGAYGYTF. Using reference TRBV7-8 and TRBJ1-2 for the parts outside the CDR3, the full variable domain is GAGVSQSPRYKVAKRGQDVALRCDPISGHVSLFWYQQALGQGPEFLTYFQNEAQLDKSGLPSDRFFAERPEGSVSTLKIQRTQQEDSAVYLCASSSTGTGAYGYTFGSGTRLTVV.

The CDR3 nucleotides read TGCAGTGCTAGGAGCGGGAGTGTATACGAGCAGTACTTC. Its protein product is CSARSGSVYEQYF. The rearrangement uses TRBV20-1 and TRBJ2-7; the match to TRBD2 covers 8 bases. The CDR3 has 13 amino acids. V trimming: 3 bases; J trimming: 4 bases; junction bases outside the gene matches: 5. Germline V gives CDR1 DFQATT, CDR2 SNEGSKA (reference sequence).

The rearrangement joins TRBV6-5 to TRBJ2-7; 7 bases fit TRBD1. Germline V gene lookup returns CDR1 MNHEY and CDR2 SVGAGI. The length of the CDR3 is 14 residues. J was trimmed by 0 bases and V by 8 bases; bases with no gene match: 7. CDR3 residues: CASVGDRGSYEQYF. CDR3 bases: TGTGCCAGCGTTGGGGACAGAGGCTCCTACGAGCAGTACTTC.

This CDR3 reads CASSEGMGQGFNEQYF. DNA for the CDR3: TGTGCCAGCAGCGAGGGGATGGGACAGGGATTTAACGAGCAGTACTTC. The V call is TRBV9, the J call TRBJ2-7; 9 nucleotides agree with TRBD1. Germline CDR1 is SGDLS and CDR2 is YYNGEE. Trimming took 3 bases from V and 5 from J; bases not matched to a gene: 12. This CDR3 spans 16 amino acids.

The genes are TRBV6-1 and TRBJ1-5; TRBD1 matches 8 bases. The CDR3 covers 16 residues. Looked up from germline, CDR1 is MNHNS and CDR2 is SASEGT. Germline trimming cut 8 bases from V and 2 bases from J; bases unmatched to any gene: 11. DNA for the CDR3: TGTGCCAGCCGGGCTCCAGGGGGCGAAGGCAATCAGCCCCAGCATTTT. This codes for CASRAPGGEGNQPQHF.